These 7 T cell receptor beta chains originate from one sample sequenced in a study of blood T cell repertoires in COVID-19 (dated by TCRdb to 2020 to 2022). The library was generated by the immunoSEQ multiplex PCR assay. The immuneACCESS repertoire file appears here via TCRdb, limited to in-frame rearrangements. These files lack a portion of the clones; in checked studies, under half of the deficit traces to unresolved V genes, and the cause of the others is not known. The sample profile shows around 250,000 clones; roughly 87% of them were found once. The ten biggest clones cover about 4.5% of the sample. The material sequenced was peripheral blood. The receptors stem from a woman aged 40 to 50 who had recovered from COVID-19.

CDR3 region: CASRRAVNTEAFF. The CDR3 region has the DNA TGTGCCAGCCGGAGGGCCGTGAACACTGAAGCTTTCTTT. This chain connects TRBV11-3 to TRBJ1-1; D gene ambiguous. CDR1 SGHNT and CDR2 YENEEA come from the germline V gene. Trimming removed 8 bases from V and 0 bases from J, with 10 bases in between. The CDR3 sequence is 13 residues long.

This clone turned up a few times. The rearrangement links TRBV27 to TRBJ2-7, with 9 bases that match TRBD1. There are 13 residues in the CDR3. V was pared by 6 bases and J by 5 bases, with 5 bases of the junction left unmatched. Germline V gene lookup returns CDR1 MNHEY and CDR2 SMNVEV (reference sequence). The CDR3 DNA is TGTGCCAGCAGGGGGGGACAGGGCCACGAGCAGTACGTC. It yields the protein CASRGGQGHEQYV.

The CDR3 DNA is TGTGCCAGCAGTTCCAATCTAGGGGTTGGGACCGGGGAGCTGTTTTTT. This encodes CASSSNLGVGTGELFF. This chain connects TRBV6-2 or TRBV6-3 to TRBJ2-2; possible D gene TRBD1, 5 bases. CDR3 length equals 16 residues. The V end was cut by 4 bases, the J end by 5 bases, with 17 bases between. Germline CDR1 reads MNHEY; CDR2 reads SVGEGT.

The chain couples TRBV11-3 to TRBJ2-1, with 9 bases lining up with TRBD2. The CDR3 extends over 17 amino acids. Unmatched junction bases numbered 10, after V lost 3 bases and J lost 4 bases. Germline CDR1 SGHNT, CDR2 YENEEA. The CDR3 loop is CASSFSLGSGSYNEQFF. As DNA, the CDR3 is TGTGCCAGCAGCTTCTCCCTCGGTAGCGGGAGTTACAATGAGCAGTTCTTC.

The V call is TRBV9, the J call TRBJ2-3; possibly TRBD2 for D (5 bases). There are 14 residues in the CDR3. Germline-derived CDR1 and CDR2 are SGDLS and YYNGEE. V dropped 4 bases and J dropped 6 bases, with 15 bases sitting between them. Here the CDR3 DNA reads TGTGCCAGCAGCCAATGGTACGGCGGGGATACGCAGTATTTT. This translates into CASSQWYGGDTQYF.

The chain couples TRBV7-9 to TRBJ2-5; D remains ambiguous. Germline values: CDR1 SEHNR, CDR2 FQNEAQ (reference sequence). CDR3 size: 12 residues. V was pared by 7 bases and J by 5 bases, with 11 bases between. This CDR3 is CASTPTGETQYF. The CDR3 nucleotides read TGTGCCAGCACCCCCACCGGGGAGACCCAGTACTTC.

The chain recombines TRBV30 with TRBJ2-3; maybe TRBD2 (7 bases). The V and J ends lost 3 bases and 0 bases respectively, with 13 bases between them. The CDR3 spans 15 residues. Germline-derived CDR1 and CDR2 are GTSNPN and SVGIG (reference sequence). The CDR3 sequence is CAWSRGASSTDTQYF. CDR3 nucleotides: TGTGCCTGGAGCCGGGGGGCCTCTAGCACAGATACGCAGTATTTT.